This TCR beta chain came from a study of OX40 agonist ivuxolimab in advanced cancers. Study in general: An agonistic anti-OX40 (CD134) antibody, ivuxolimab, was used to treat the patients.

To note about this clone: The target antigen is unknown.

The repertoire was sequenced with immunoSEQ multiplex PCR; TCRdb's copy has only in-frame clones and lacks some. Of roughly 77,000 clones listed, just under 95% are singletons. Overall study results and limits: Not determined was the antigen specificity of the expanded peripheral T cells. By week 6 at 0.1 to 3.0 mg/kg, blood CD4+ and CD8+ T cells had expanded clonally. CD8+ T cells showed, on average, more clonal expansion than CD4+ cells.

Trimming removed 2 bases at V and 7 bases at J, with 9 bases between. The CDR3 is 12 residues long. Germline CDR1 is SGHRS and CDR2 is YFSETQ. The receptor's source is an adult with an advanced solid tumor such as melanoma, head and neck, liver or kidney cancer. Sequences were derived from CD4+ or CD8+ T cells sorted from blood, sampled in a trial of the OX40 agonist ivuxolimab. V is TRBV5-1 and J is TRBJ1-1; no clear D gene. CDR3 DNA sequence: TGCGCCAGCAGCTTCGATCATTTTGAAGCTTTCTTT. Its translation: CASSFDHFEAFF.